One TCR beta chain is described in this entry. The target antigen is unknown. The sample is drawn from a study of CD8+ T cells in alopecia areata. Study findings and constraints: Against the mouse data, patients shared TCRs less clearly, possibly for HLA reasons. In lesional scalp, particularly from alopecia totalis/universalis, clonality was higher than in normal scalp.

After removal of 5 bases from V and 2 bases from J, the junction contained 4 bases not matched to a gene. This CDR3 region has 14 residues. Germline-derived CDR1 and CDR2 are MNHNS and SASEGT. Following extraction, RNA underwent reverse transcription to cDNA, which served as the sequencing template. TCRdb keeps only in-frame clones here, not all; method: immunoSEQ multiplex PCR. The sample has 150,000 or so clones, about 60% seen once; the top ten hold 5% to 7%. Patients with alopecia areata provided lesional scalp punch biopsies as well as peripheral blood. A FACSAria was used to sort CD4+ and CD8+ T cells. These cells came from PBMCs.

The rearrangement links TRBV6-1 to TRBJ2-7; 9 bases are shared with TRBD2. The receptor comes from a human donor with alopecia areata. Specimen: CD4+ T cells sorted from blood, collected at week 0. Written as DNA, the CDR3 is TGTGCCAGCAGTACCGAGCGGGGGGCCTACGAGCAGTACTTC. It is translated as CASSTERGAYEQYF.